The 20 T cell receptor beta chains listed next were all sequenced from one sample in a study of a mutant IDH1 vaccine in newly diagnosed glioma. Using immunoSEQ multiplex PCR, the repertoire was profiled, and TCRdb retains in-frame clones only, with some absent. The table lists about 60,000 clones, approximately 87% of them singletons, with about an eighth in the top ten. Specified time point: week 23, last vaccination. Each dose of the vaccine consisted of 300 ug of mutant IDH1 20-mer peptide, with topical imiquimod. Their recognized antigens are unknown. Sequencing was performed on PBMCs, taken from a glioma patient whose treatment included an IDH1 peptide vaccine. Every receptor here comes from a man aged 18 to 35 with glioma.

The chain has TRBV10-3 and TRBJ2-1; 7 bases fit TRBD2. J gave up 8 bases and V 0 bases, and 4 bases lay outside the gene matches. From germline, CDR1 is ENHRY and CDR2 SYGVKD. The CDR3 contains 14 residues. Here the CDR3 reads CAISESEGRDEQFF. The DNA for the CDR3 is TGTGCCATCAGTGAGTCAGAGGGGAGGGATGAGCAGTTCTTC.

The gene calls are TRBV28 and TRBJ1-4; D is possibly TRBD1 (5 bases). Germline loops: CDR1 MDHEN, CDR2 SYDVKM. This CDR3 spans 16 amino acids. V lost 7 bases and J 0 bases, leaving 15 bases between the germline ends. The CDR3 sequence: CASTSPSTATNEKLFF. The CDR3 DNA reads as TGTGCCAGCACCAGCCCGTCGACAGCAACTAATGAAAAACTGTTTTTT. Full variable domain (remainder filled in from reference TRBV28 and TRBJ1-4): DVKVTQSSRYLVKRTGEKVFLECVQDMDHENMFWYRQDPGLGLRLIYFSYDVKMKEKGDIPEGYSVSREKKERFSLILESASTNQTSMYLCASTSPSTATNEKLFFGSGTQLSVL.

The V and J genes are TRBV7-3 and TRBJ2-7; TRBD1 aligns across 7 bases. This CDR3 spans 13 amino acids. J was trimmed by 6 bases and V by 5 bases; bases with no gene match: 7. The germline V gene has CDR1 SGHTA and CDR2 FQGTGA. This CDR3 is CASSLVPGGEQYF. The CDR3 DNA follows: TGTGCCAGCAGCCTAGTACCAGGGGGCGAGCAGTACTTC.

V and J are TRBV14 and TRBJ2-2; 10 bases agree with TRBD1. J gave up 0 bases and V 0 bases, and 10 bases lay outside the gene matches. The CDR3 spans 20 residues. The germline V gene has CDR1 SGHDN and CDR2 FVKESK. The CDR3 loop reads CASSQDGGQGPTANTGELFF. In nucleotides, the CDR3 is TGTGCCAGCAGCCAAGACGGGGGACAGGGGCCGACCGCGAACACCGGGGAGCTGTTTTTT. Variable domain in full (rest from reference TRBV14 and TRBJ2-2): EAGVTQFPSHSVIEKGQTVTLRCDPISGHDNLYWYRRVMGKEIKFLLHFVKESKQDESGMPNNRFLAERTGGTYSTLKVQPAELEDSGVYFCASSQDGGQGPTANTGELFFGEGSRLTVL.

V is TRBV18 and J is TRBJ2-6, with D unresolved. This CDR3 is 17 amino acids long. Germline CDR1 and CDR2: KGHSH and LQKENI. V was clipped by 6 bases and J by 0 bases, with 15 bases between them. CDR3 protein: CASSRVHLDSGANVLTF. The CDR3 region has the DNA TGTGCCAGCTCTCGGGTCCATTTGGACTCTGGGGCCAACGTCCTGACTTTC.

This clone showed up just a few times. The chain is built from TRBV27 and TRBJ1-2; maybe TRBD1 (5 bases). Germline V CDR1 and CDR2: MNHEY, SMNVEV (reference sequence). The V gene lost 10 bases and the J gene lost 5 bases, with 14 bases spanning the gap. The CDR3 extends over 12 amino acids. The CDR3: CATLGGGYGYTF. The CDR3 DNA is TGTGCCACCTTGGGGGGTGGGTATGGCTACACCTTC.

This clone has a single count. V is TRBV7-9 and J is TRBJ2-7; D not resolved. Deletions cut 0 bases from V and 5 bases from J, with 17 bases between. Germline assignment: CDR1 SEHNR and CDR2 FQNEAQ (reference sequence). The CDR3 consists of 16 residues. The CDR3 sequence: CASSLAIRRSPDEQYF. CDR3 in DNA: TGTGCCAGCAGCTTAGCCATCCGCCGATCACCTGACGAGCAGTACTTC.

The chain carries TRBV5-1 and TRBJ2-5; 14 positions match TRBD2. The CDR3 contains 16 residues. From germline, CDR1 is SGHRS and CDR2 YFSETQ. Trimming removed 3 bases from V and 3 bases from J; junction bases left unmatched: 4. For the CDR3, the DNA is TGCGCCAGCAGCTATCCGGGACTAGCGGGAGAAGAGACCCAGTACTTC. It codes for CASSYPGLAGEETQYF.

The chain carries TRBV9 and TRBJ1-4; TRBD1 matches at 7 bases. This CDR3 is built from 17 residues. Germline values: CDR1 SGDLS, CDR2 YYNGEE. V trimming: 0 bases; J trimming: 0 bases; junction bases outside the gene matches: 5. The CDR3 DNA follows: TGTGCCAGCAGCGTAGGGAGGGGGCTGGCAACTAATGAAAAACTGTTTTTT. It codes for CASSVGRGLATNEKLFF.

This chain uses TRBV7-9 with TRBJ2-2; perhaps TRBD2 as D (5 bases). CDR1 is SEHNR, CDR2 FQNEAQ, per germline (reference sequence). V was clipped by 4 bases and J by 8 bases, with 8 bases between them. The CDR3 has 12 amino acids. The CDR3 region is CASSSWEGELFF. In DNA form, the CDR3 reads TGTGCCAGCAGCTCTTGGGAGGGGGAGCTGTTTTTT.

In its sample, this clone was seen once. V gene TRBV5-1 combines with J gene TRBJ2-6; D is perhaps TRBD1 (5 bases). Germline V gene data show CDR1 as SGHRS and CDR2 as YFSETQ. The ends were cut back, 2 bases at V and 2 bases at J, with 8 bases in the middle. This CDR3 is built from 15 residues. The CDR3 DNA reads TGCGCCAGCAGCTTACAGGAGCCTGGGGCCAACGTCCTGACTTTC. Residues: CASSLQEPGANVLTF. The variable domain in full, with the rest retrieved from reference TRBV5-1 and TRBJ2-6, is KAGVTQTPRYLIKTRGQQVTLSCSPISGHRSVSWYQQTPGQGLQFLFEYFSETQRNKGNFPGRFSGRQFSNSRSEMNVSTLELGDSALYLCASSLQEPGANVLTFGAGSRLTVL.

The chain recombines TRBV30 with TRBJ1-2; D is uncertain. V lost 0 bases to trimming and J lost 4 bases, with 6 bases between them. Looked up from germline, CDR1 is GTSNPN and CDR2 is SVGIG (reference sequence). CDR3 length: 12 amino acids. The CDR3 here is CAWSVIGYGYTF. The CDR3 DNA is TGTGCCTGGAGTGTAATCGGCTATGGCTACACCTTC.

This clone was found a few times. J is TRBJ1-1 and V is TRBV27, with no clear D. The CDR3 is 14 residues long. The V gene's germline CDR1 is MNHEY and CDR2 SMNVEV (reference sequence). Trimming shortened V by 2 bases and J by 1 base, and 8 bases separated the two germline ends. DNA for the CDR3: TGTGCCAGCAGTTTAGGTAAAGGGAACACTGAAGCTTTCTTT. This translates into CASSLGKGNTEAFF.

The chain joins TRBV5-6 to TRBJ1-3; D uncertain. This CDR3 is built from 14 residues. V gave up 0 bases and J gave up 4 bases, with 8 bases separating them. CDR1 and CDR2 from the germline V gene are SGHDT and YYEEEE. CDR3 loop: CASSLGGFGNTIYF. The CDR3 DNA is TGTGCCAGCAGCTTGGGAGGGTTCGGAAACACCATATATTTT. Full variable domain (outside the CDR3, taken from reference TRBV5-6 and TRBJ1-3): DAGVTQSPTHLIKTRGQQVTLRCSPKSGHDTVSWYQQALGQGPQFIFQYYEEEERQRGNFPDRFSGHQFPNYSSELNVNALLLGDSALYLCASSLGGFGNTIYFGEGSWLTVV.

The J gene is TRBJ2-1, the V gene TRBV6-5; D may match TRBD1 or TRBD2 (5 bases each). This CDR3 comprises 14 residues. Germline V gene lookup returns CDR1 MNHEY and CDR2 SVGAGI. With 6 bases removed from V and 0 bases from J, the gap between germline ends came to 9 bases. CDR3 in amino acids: CASRLGASYNEQFF. CDR3 in DNA: TGTGCCAGCAGGCTCGGGGCCTCCTACAATGAGCAGTTCTTC.

This chain connects TRBV4-1 to TRBJ1-3; 8 nucleotides match TRBD1. CDR1 MGHRA and CDR2 YSYEKL come from the germline V gene. This CDR3 region has 16 residues. J was trimmed by 0 bases and V by 4 bases; bases with no gene match: 5. CDR3 loop: CASSPGQDFSGNTIYF. For the CDR3, the DNA is TGCGCCAGCAGCCCGGGACAGGACTTCTCTGGAAACACCATATATTTT.

The V gene is TRBV19, the J gene TRBJ1-2, with D possibly TRBD1 on 5 matching bases. Per germline, CDR1 LNHDA and CDR2 SQIVND (reference sequence). The V end was cut by 7 bases, the J end by 0 bases, with 18 bases between. The CDR3 sequence is 16 residues long. CDR3 region: CASTLRVDTSNYGYTF. The CDR3 DNA reads TGTGCCAGTACCCTCAGGGTGGACACCTCTAACTATGGCTACACCTTC.

This chain joins TRBV4-1 and TRBJ2-1, with D tentatively TRBD1 (5 bases). From germline, CDR1 is MGHRA and CDR2 YSYEKL. Trimming shortened V by 6 bases and J by 2 bases, and 11 bases separated the two germline ends. This CDR3 has 14 residues. CDR3: CASSSSGTYNEQFF. In DNA, the CDR3 is TGCGCCAGCAGTTCTTCAGGGACCTACAATGAGCAGTTCTTC.

The CDR3 DNA reads TGTGCCAGTAGTATCGGACAGGGAATTTCCTACGAGCAGTACTTC. Translated, it gives CASSIGQGISYEQYF. This rearrangement joins TRBV19 to TRBJ2-7; TRBD1 aligns across 8 bases. This CDR3 contains 15 residues. Germline V gene lookup returns CDR1 LNHDA and CDR2 SQIVND (reference sequence). Trimming removed 3 bases from V and 1 base from J; junction bases left unmatched: 5.

This chain links TRBV27 with TRBJ2-2, with 12 bases matching TRBD2. The germline V gene encodes CDR1 MNHEY and CDR2 SMNVEV (reference sequence). Trimming took 6 bases from V and 0 from J; bases not matched to a gene: 5. This CDR3 is built from 17 residues. This CDR3 is CASRQTSGGANTGELFF. The CDR3 region has the DNA TGTGCCAGCAGGCAGACTAGCGGGGGCGCGAACACCGGGGAGCTGTTTTTT.